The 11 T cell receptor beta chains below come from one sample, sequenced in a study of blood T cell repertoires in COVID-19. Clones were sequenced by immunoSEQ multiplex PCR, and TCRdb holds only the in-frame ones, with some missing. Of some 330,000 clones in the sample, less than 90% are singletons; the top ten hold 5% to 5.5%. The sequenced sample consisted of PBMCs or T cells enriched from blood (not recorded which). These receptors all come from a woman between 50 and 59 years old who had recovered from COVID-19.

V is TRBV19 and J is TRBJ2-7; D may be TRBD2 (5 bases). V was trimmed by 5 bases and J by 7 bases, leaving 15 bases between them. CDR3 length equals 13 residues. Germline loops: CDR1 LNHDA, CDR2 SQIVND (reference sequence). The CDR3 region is CASSFRELGEQYF. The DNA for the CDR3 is TGTGCCAGTAGTTTTCGGGAACTTGGGGAGCAGTACTTC.

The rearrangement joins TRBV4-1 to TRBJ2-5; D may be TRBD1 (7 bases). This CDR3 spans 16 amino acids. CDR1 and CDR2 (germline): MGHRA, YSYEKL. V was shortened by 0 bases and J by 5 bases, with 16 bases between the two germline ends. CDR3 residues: CASSQDLASGGETQYF. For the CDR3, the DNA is TGCGCCAGCAGCCAAGATTTGGCATCAGGGGGGGAGACCCAGTACTTC.

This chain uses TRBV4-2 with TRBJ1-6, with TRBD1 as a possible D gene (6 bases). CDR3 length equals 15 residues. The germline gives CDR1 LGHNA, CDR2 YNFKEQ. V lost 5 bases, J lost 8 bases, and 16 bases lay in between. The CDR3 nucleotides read TGTGCCAGCAGCACTCGACAGGCTTTCGATTCACCCCTCCACTTT. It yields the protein CASSTRQAFDSPLHF.

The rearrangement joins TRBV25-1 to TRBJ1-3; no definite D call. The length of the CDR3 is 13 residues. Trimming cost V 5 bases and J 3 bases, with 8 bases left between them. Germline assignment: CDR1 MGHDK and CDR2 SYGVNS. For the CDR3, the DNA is TGTGCCAGCAGTCTCACGGGTGGAAACACCATATATTTT. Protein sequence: CASSLTGGNTIYF.

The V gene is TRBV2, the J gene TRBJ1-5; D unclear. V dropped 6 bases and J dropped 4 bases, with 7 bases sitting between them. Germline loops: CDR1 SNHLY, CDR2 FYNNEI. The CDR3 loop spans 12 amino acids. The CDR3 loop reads CASRRDNQPQHF. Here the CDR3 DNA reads TGTGCCAGCAGGCGAGATAATCAGCCCCAGCATTTT.

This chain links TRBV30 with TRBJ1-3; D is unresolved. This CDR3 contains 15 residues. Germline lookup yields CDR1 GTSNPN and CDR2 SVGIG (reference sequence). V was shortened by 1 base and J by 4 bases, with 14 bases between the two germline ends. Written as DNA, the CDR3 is TGTGCCTGGAGTGCGGGCGGCTCGGGAGGAAACACCATATATTTT. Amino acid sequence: CAWSAGGSGGNTIYF.

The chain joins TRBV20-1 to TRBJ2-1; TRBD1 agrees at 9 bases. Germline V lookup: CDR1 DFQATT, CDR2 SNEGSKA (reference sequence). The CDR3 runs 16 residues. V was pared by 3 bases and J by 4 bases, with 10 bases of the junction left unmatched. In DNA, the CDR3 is TGCAGTGCTAGTCCCCTGGGGACAGGGACTTACAATGAGCAGTTCTTC. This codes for CSASPLGTGTYNEQFF.

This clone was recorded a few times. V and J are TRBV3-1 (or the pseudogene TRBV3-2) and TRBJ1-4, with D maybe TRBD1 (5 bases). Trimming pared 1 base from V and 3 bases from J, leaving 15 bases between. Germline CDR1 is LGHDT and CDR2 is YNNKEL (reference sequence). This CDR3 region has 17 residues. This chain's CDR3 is CASSQVRGRAANEKLFF. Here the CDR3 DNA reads TGTGCCAGCAGCCAAGTACGGGGGAGGGCGGCTAATGAAAAACTGTTTTTT.

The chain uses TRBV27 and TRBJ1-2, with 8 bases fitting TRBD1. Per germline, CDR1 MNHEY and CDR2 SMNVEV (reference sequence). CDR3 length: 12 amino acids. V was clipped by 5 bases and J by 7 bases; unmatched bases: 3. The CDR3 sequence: CASSRTGSGYTF. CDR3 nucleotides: TGTGCCAGCAGTAGGACAGGGAGTGGCTACACCTTC.

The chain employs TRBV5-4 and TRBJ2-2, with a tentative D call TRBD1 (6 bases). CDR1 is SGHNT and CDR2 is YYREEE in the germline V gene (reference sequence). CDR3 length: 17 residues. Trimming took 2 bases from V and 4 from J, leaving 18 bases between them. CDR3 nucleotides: TGTGCCAGCAGCTTACCCCCGCAGGGGCTAGGCACCGGGGAGCTGTTTTTT. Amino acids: CASSLPPQGLGTGELFF.

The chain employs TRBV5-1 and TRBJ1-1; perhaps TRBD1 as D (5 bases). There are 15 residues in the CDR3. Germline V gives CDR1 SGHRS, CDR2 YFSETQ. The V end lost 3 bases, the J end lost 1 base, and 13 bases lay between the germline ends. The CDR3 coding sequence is TGCGCCAGCAGCTCGGGGGGAGGGAGGAACACTGAAGCTTTCTTT. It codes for CASSSGGGRNTEAFF.